The 9 T cell receptor beta chains presented below share a single source sample, sequenced in a study of blood T cell repertoires in COVID-19. The data were produced by immunoSEQ multiplex PCR, yet TCRdb's version contains in-frame clones alone and is incomplete. Here the sample spans 200,000 to 250,000 clones, more than 75% being singletons. The sequenced material came from peripheral blood. These receptors all come from a woman aged 25 to 39 who had recovered from COVID-19.

This clone was picked up a small number of times. The chain couples TRBV7-3 to TRBJ1-1; maybe TRBD1 (6 bases). Germline CDR1 reads SGHTA; CDR2 reads FQGTGA. The CDR3 loop spans 13 amino acids. The germline V and J ends were trimmed by 6 bases and 1 base, with 9 bases remaining between them. CDR3 protein: CASRPDRNTEAFF. In DNA form, the CDR3 reads TGTGCCAGCAGACCGGACAGGAACACTGAAGCTTTCTTT. The full variable domain, rest sourced from reference TRBV7-3 and TRBJ1-1, is GAGVSQTPSNKVTEKGKYVELRCDPISGHTALYWYRQSLGQGPEFLIYFQGTGAADDSGLPNDRFFAVRPEGSVSTLKIQRTERGDSAVYLCASRPDRNTEAFFGQGTRLTVV.

V is TRBV7-2 and J is TRBJ2-7; 11 nucleotides match TRBD2. The V segment lost 5 bases and the J segment 4 bases; nucleotides outside the gene matches: 7. In germline, CDR1 is SGHTA, CDR2 FQGNSA. This CDR3 spans 15 amino acids. The CDR3 DNA sequence: TGTGCCAGCAGCCCTAGCGGGGGGCTGACATACGAGCAGTACTTC. Residues: CASSPSGGLTYEQYF.

V gene TRBV4-1 combines with J gene TRBJ2-5, with D possibly being TRBD1 (6 bases). The CDR3 totals 14 residues. Trimming shortened V by 4 bases and J by 3 bases, and 12 bases separated the two germline ends. Germline V gives CDR1 MGHRA, CDR2 YSYEKL. This CDR3 reads CASSPPDRKETQYF. In nucleotides, the CDR3 is TGCGCCAGCAGCCCACCCGACAGGAAAGAGACCCAGTACTTC.

The genes are TRBV29-1 and TRBJ2-7, with D possibly being TRBD2 (5 bases). In germline, CDR1 is SQVTM, CDR2 ANQGSEA. The CDR3 sequence is 12 residues long. The CDR3 loop reads CSATREVGEQYF. The CDR3 DNA is TGCAGTGCTACGAGGGAAGTCGGAGAGCAGTACTTC.

The V gene is TRBV6-1, the J gene TRBJ1-2, with 8 positions matching TRBD1. V lost 3 bases, J lost 8 bases, and 23 bases stayed unmatched. The V gene's germline CDR1 is MNHNS and CDR2 SASEGT. There are 19 residues in the CDR3. The CDR3 nucleotides read TGTGCCAGCAGTGACGGTCCGCATGCAATGATGACGGGACAGGAGGGCTACACCTTC. This encodes CASSDGPHAMMTGQEGYTF.

This chain links TRBV12-5 with TRBJ2-7; D is unclear. In germline, CDR1 is LGHNT, CDR2 FRNRAP. V lost 1 base and J lost 0, with 4 bases in between. The length of the CDR3 is 13 residues. The CDR3: CASGLDTSYEQYF. The CDR3 DNA reads as TGTGCTAGTGGTTTGGACACCTCCTACGAGCAGTACTTC. Supplemented by reference TRBV12-5 and TRBJ2-7, the full variable domain reads DARVTQTPRHKVTEMGQEVTMRCQPILGHNTVFWYRQTMMQGLELLAYFRNRAPLDDSGMPKDRFSAEMPDATLATLKIQPSEPRDSAVYFCASGLDTSYEQYFGPGTRLTVT.

CDR3 amino acids: CASRGETSGPLRGEQFF. Here the CDR3 DNA reads TGTGCCAGCAGGGGGGAGACTAGCGGGCCCCTTAGGGGTGAGCAGTTCTTC. V usage is TRBV5-5 and J usage is TRBJ2-1; the match to TRBD2 covers 10 bases. V gave up 5 bases and J gave up 9 bases; unmatched junction bases: 17. This CDR3 comprises 17 residues. Germline values: CDR1 SGHKS, CDR2 YYEKEE (reference sequence).

The chain is built from TRBV9 and TRBJ2-4; D ambiguous. Germline V lookup: CDR1 SGDLS, CDR2 YYNGEE. CDR3 length: 14 amino acids. V was clipped by 4 bases and J by 0 bases, with 8 bases between them. CDR3 bases: TGTGCCAGCAGCCCAGATTTAGCCAAAAACATTCAGTACTTC. Amino acid sequence: CASSPDLAKNIQYF.

The chain is built from TRBV19 and TRBJ2-3; the D gene is possibly TRBD2 (5 bases). The V and J ends lost 9 bases and 1 base respectively, with 14 bases between them. The CDR3 has 14 residues. Looked up from germline, CDR1 is LNHDA and CDR2 is SQIVND (reference sequence). The chain's CDR3 is CASGDRVRTDTQYF. In nucleotides, the CDR3 is TGTGCCAGCGGGGATCGGGTCCGCACAGATACGCAGTATTTT.